Listed below are T cell receptor beta chains from one sample, sequenced in a study of beta chain features in type 1 diabetes. Profiled with immunoSEQ multiplex PCR; TCRdb holds only in-frame clones, not every one. The sample consists of about 340,000 clones, approximately 15% of them appearing once. What was sequenced was naive CD4+ T cells from blood. These TCRs come from a woman younger than 30 with type 1 diabetes. CDR3s include the opening cysteine and the closing phenylalanine or tryptophan. D genes are given only for firm matches. Rows give clone size only sometimes, using once, few, many, or a class for an expanded clone.

d_gene: TRBD1; abundance: -; j_gene: TRBJ1-2; v_gene: TRBV28; CDR3aa: CASSLRRGQSYTF; CDR3nt: TGTGCCAGCAGTTTAAGGAGGGGGCAGAGCTACACCTTC
d_gene: TRBD2; abundance: -; j_gene: TRBJ2-1; v_gene: TRBV5-1; CDR3aa: CASSLGGSGDNEQFF; CDR3nt: TGCGCCAGCAGCTTGGGCGGGAGTGGTGACAATGAGCAGTTCTTC
d_gene: -; abundance: -; j_gene: TRBJ1-2; v_gene: TRBV5-4; CDR3aa: CASILRGSRYGYTF; CDR3nt: TGTGCCAGCATCCTAAGGGGAAGCCGCTATGGCTACACCTTC
d_gene: -; abundance: -; j_gene: TRBJ1-2; v_gene: TRBV4-3; CDR3aa: CASSPNRQASYGYTF; CDR3nt: TGCGCCAGCAGCCCTAACCGGCAGGCGAGCTATGGCTACACCTTC
d_gene: TRBD1; abundance: few; j_gene: TRBJ2-7; v_gene: TRBV10-3; CDR3aa: CAIRGQVAYEQYF; CDR3nt: TGTGCCATCAGAGGACAGGTGGCTTACGAGCAGTACTTC
d_gene: -; abundance: few; j_gene: TRBJ2-1; v_gene: TRBV5-1; CDR3aa: CASSLAGEQFF; CDR3nt: TGCGCCAGCAGCTTGGCCGGTGAGCAGTTCTTC
d_gene: TRBD1; abundance: -; j_gene: TRBJ2-5; v_gene: TRBV9; CDR3aa: CASSVGTGEETQYF; CDR3nt: TGTGCCAGCAGCGTAGGGACAGGGGAAGAGACCCAGTACTTC
d_gene: -; abundance: -; j_gene: TRBJ2-2; v_gene: TRBV2; CDR3aa: CASRLVTGELFF; CDR3nt: TGTGCCAGCAGGCTAGTTACCGGGGAGCTGTTTTTT
d_gene: TRBD1; abundance: few; j_gene: TRBJ2-5; v_gene: TRBV7-6; CDR3aa: CASSQKGQGSYETQYF; CDR3nt: TGTGCCAGCAGCCAAAAGGGACAGGGATCGTATGAGACCCAGTACTTC
d_gene: TRBD1; abundance: few; j_gene: TRBJ1-1; v_gene: TRBV5-1; CDR3aa: CASSLDRGAEAFF; CDR3nt: TGCGCCAGCAGCCTGGACAGGGGCGCTGAAGCTTTCTTT
d_gene: TRBD2; abundance: -; j_gene: TRBJ2-1; v_gene: TRBV4-3; CDR3aa: CASSPKSGISYNEQFF; CDR3nt: TGCGCCAGCAGCCCGAAAAGCGGGATCTCCTACAATGAGCAGTTCTTC
d_gene: TRBD1; abundance: -; j_gene: TRBJ1-5; v_gene: TRBV5-6; CDR3aa: CASSFRQGNNQPQHF; CDR3nt: TGTGCCAGCAGCTTTCGACAGGGGAACAATCAGCCCCAGCATTTT
d_gene: TRBD2; abundance: few; j_gene: TRBJ2-1; v_gene: TRBV5-4; CDR3aa: CASSLASGSGLKNEQFF; CDR3nt: TGTGCCAGCAGCTTGGCTAGCGGGAGTGGGCTTAAGAATGAGCAGTTCTTC
d_gene: -; abundance: few; j_gene: TRBJ1-1; v_gene: TRBV30; CDR3aa: CAWRGRGTTEAFF; CDR3nt: TGTGCCTGGAGGGGTCGGGGGACCACTGAAGCTTTCTTT
d_gene: -; abundance: few; j_gene: TRBJ1-5; v_gene: TRBV7-9; CDR3aa: CASSLAGQSSSNQPQHF; CDR3nt: TGTGCCAGCAGCTTAGCTGGACAGAGCAGTAGCAATCAGCCCCAGCATTTT
d_gene: -; abundance: -; j_gene: TRBJ2-7; v_gene: TRBV6-5; CDR3aa: CASSYSSQGLAYEQYF; CDR3nt: TGTGCCAGCAGTTACTCGAGTCAGGGGTTGGCCTACGAGCAGTACTTC
d_gene: -; abundance: -; j_gene: TRBJ2-5; v_gene: TRBV2; CDR3aa: CASSVETQYF; CDR3nt: TGTGCCAGCAGCGTCGAGACCCAGTACTTC
d_gene: TRBD1; abundance: -; j_gene: TRBJ2-3; v_gene: TRBV7-2; CDR3aa: CASSLGGQQADTQYF; CDR3nt: TGTGCCAGCAGCTTAGGGGGACAGCAGGCAGATACGCAGTATTTT
d_gene: TRBD2; abundance: -; j_gene: TRBJ2-3; v_gene: TRBV7-2; CDR3aa: CASSLRTSGSSTDTQYF; CDR3nt: TGTGCCAGCAGCCTCAGGACTAGCGGGTCTAGCACAGATACGCAGTATTTT
d_gene: -; abundance: -; j_gene: TRBJ1-2; v_gene: TRBV5-1; CDR3aa: CASSLEQGYGYTF; CDR3nt: TGCGCCAGCAGCTTGGAACAGGGCTATGGCTACACCTTC
d_gene: TRBD1; abundance: -; j_gene: TRBJ1-5; v_gene: TRBV7-2; CDR3aa: CASSPGQGFNQPQHF; CDR3nt: TGTGCCAGCAGCCCCGGACAGGGCTTCAATCAGCCCCAGCATTTT
d_gene: -; abundance: few; j_gene: TRBJ2-6; v_gene: TRBV28; CDR3aa: CASRPYGVSGANVLTF; CDR3nt: TGTGCCAGCAGGCCCTACGGGGTCTCTGGGGCCAACGTCCTGACTTTC
d_gene: -; abundance: -; j_gene: TRBJ2-2; v_gene: TRBV6-5; CDR3aa: CASSLRLYTGELFF; CDR3nt: TGTGCCAGCAGCCTCCGACTCTACACCGGGGAGCTGTTTTTT
d_gene: TRBD2; abundance: few; j_gene: TRBJ2-3; v_gene: TRBV28; CDR3aa: CASTSSGTSLAQYF; CDR3nt: TGTGCCAGCACAAGTTCCGGGACTAGCTTGGCGCAGTATTTT
d_gene: TRBD1; abundance: -; j_gene: TRBJ1-5; v_gene: TRBV27; CDR3aa: CASSRQGASNQPQHF; CDR3nt: TGTGCCAGCAGCCGACAGGGGGCGAGCAATCAGCCCCAGCATTTT
d_gene: TRBD2; abundance: few; j_gene: TRBJ2-1; v_gene: TRBV10-3; CDR3aa: CAIRSGSSYNEQFF; CDR3nt: TGTGCCATCAGGAGCGGGAGCTCCTACAATGAGCAGTTCTTC
d_gene: TRBD1; abundance: -; j_gene: TRBJ2-5; v_gene: TRBV27; CDR3aa: CASRLQGAGETQYF; CDR3nt: TGTGCCAGCAGACTACAGGGGGCGGGGGAGACCCAGTACTTC
d_gene: -; abundance: -; j_gene: TRBJ2-3; v_gene: TRBV9; CDR3aa: CASSPLGGASTDTQYF; CDR3nt: TGTGCCAGCAGCCCCCTGGGCGGGGCAAGCACAGATACGCAGTATTTT
d_gene: -; abundance: few; j_gene: TRBJ2-1; v_gene: TRBV7-8; CDR3aa: CASSKSGGSSYNEQFF; CDR3nt: TGTGCCAGCAGCAAGTCAGGAGGCAGCTCCTACAATGAGCAGTTCTTC
d_gene: TRBD1; abundance: -; j_gene: TRBJ1-2; v_gene: TRBV2; CDR3aa: CASRGTGNYGYTF; CDR3nt: TGTGCCAGCAGAGGGACAGGAAACTATGGCTACACCTTC
d_gene: -; abundance: -; j_gene: TRBJ2-3; v_gene: TRBV9; CDR3aa: CASSERVDTQYF; CDR3nt: TGTGCCAGCAGCGAACGAGTGGATACGCAGTATTTT
d_gene: -; abundance: -; j_gene: TRBJ2-4; v_gene: TRBV15; CDR3aa: CATSLRGSYGVAKNIQYF; CDR3nt: TGTGCCACCAGCCTAAGGGGGTCATACGGTGTAGCCAAAAACATTCAGTACTTC
d_gene: -; abundance: -; j_gene: TRBJ1-1; v_gene: TRBV9; CDR3aa: CASSVAKNTEAFF; CDR3nt: TGTGCCAGCAGCGTAGCCAAGAACACTGAAGCTTTCTTT
d_gene: -; abundance: -; j_gene: TRBJ1-2; v_gene: TRBV15; CDR3aa: CATSRAGNYGYTF; CDR3nt: TGTGCCACCAGCAGAGCCGGGAACTATGGCTACACCTTC
d_gene: TRBD2; abundance: few; j_gene: TRBJ2-3; v_gene: TRBV5-4; CDR3aa: CASSPNSGSLADTQYF; CDR3nt: TGTGCCAGCAGCCCGAATAGCGGGAGTTTAGCAGATACGCAGTATTTT
d_gene: -; abundance: -; j_gene: TRBJ2-7; v_gene: TRBV27; CDR3aa: CASSSWGPNLYEQYF; CDR3nt: TGTGCCAGCAGCTCGTGGGGCCCTAATCTCTACGAGCAGTACTTC
d_gene: -; abundance: -; j_gene: TRBJ2-5; v_gene: TRBV6-6; CDR3aa: CATKPDRFLQETQYF; CDR3nt: TGTGCCACAAAACCGGACAGATTCTTACAAGAGACCCAGTACTTC
d_gene: -; abundance: -; j_gene: TRBJ2-1; v_gene: TRBV2; CDR3aa: CASRVTSSHEQFF; CDR3nt: TGTGCCAGCAGGGTTACTAGTTCCCATGAGCAGTTCTTC
d_gene: -; abundance: few; j_gene: TRBJ2-6; v_gene: TRBV30; CDR3aa: CAWRAGLLSGANVLTF; CDR3nt: TGTGCCTGGAGAGCGGGTCTCCTCTCTGGGGCCAACGTCCTGACTTTC
d_gene: -; abundance: -; j_gene: TRBJ1-2; v_gene: TRBV6-5; CDR3aa: CASSYSLEDYGYTF; CDR3nt: TGTGCCAGCAGTTACTCGCTAGAGGACTATGGCTACACCTTC
d_gene: TRBD1; abundance: few; j_gene: TRBJ1-5; v_gene: TRBV6-4; CDR3aa: CASSRDSETCPQHF; CDR3nt: TGTGCCAGCAGCCGGGACAGTGAGACTTGTCCCCAGCATTTT
d_gene: -; abundance: few; j_gene: TRBJ2-1; v_gene: TRBV25-1; CDR3aa: CASSERRGINEQFF; CDR3nt: TGTGCCAGCAGTGAACGGAGAGGGATTAATGAGCAGTTCTTC
d_gene: -; abundance: few; j_gene: TRBJ2-3; v_gene: TRBV11-1; CDR3aa: CASSFGSGTDTQYF; CDR3nt: TGTGCCAGCAGCTTCGGGTCGGGCACAGATACGCAGTATTTT
d_gene: -; abundance: -; j_gene: TRBJ1-1; v_gene: TRBV2; CDR3aa: CASSVARGTEAFF; CDR3nt: TGTGCCAGCAGTGTGGCTCGGGGGACTGAAGCTTTCTTT
d_gene: TRBD2; abundance: few; j_gene: TRBJ2-1; v_gene: TRBV15; CDR3aa: CATRTSGRNEQFF; CDR3nt: TGTGCCACCCGGACTAGCGGTCGTAATGAGCAGTTCTTC
d_gene: TRBD1; abundance: few; j_gene: TRBJ1-1; v_gene: TRBV29-1; CDR3aa: CSVSGQGARSETEAFF; CDR3nt: TGCAGCGTTTCTGGACAGGGGGCAAGGAGTGAAACTGAAGCTTTCTTT
d_gene: -; abundance: -; j_gene: TRBJ2-1; v_gene: TRBV5-1; CDR3aa: CASRAKPYNEQFF; CDR3nt: TGCGCCAGCAGGGCCAAACCCTACAATGAGCAGTTCTTC
d_gene: -; abundance: few; j_gene: TRBJ1-1; v_gene: TRBV20-1; CDR3aa: CSAEGKNAFF; CDR3nt: TGCAGTGCAGAGGGAAAGAATGCTTTCTTT
d_gene: -; abundance: -; j_gene: TRBJ2-1; v_gene: TRBV30; CDR3aa: CASLWRAPKYNEQFF; CDR3nt: TGTGCCTCCCTGTGGCGGGCGCCGAAATACAATGAGCAGTTCTTC
d_gene: -; abundance: -; j_gene: TRBJ2-7; v_gene: TRBV18; CDR3aa: CASSPRRDEQYF; CDR3nt: TGTGCCAGCTCACCACGGCGGGACGAGCAGTACTTC
d_gene: -; abundance: few; j_gene: TRBJ1-3; v_gene: TRBV11-2; CDR3aa: CASTAGISGNTIYF; CDR3nt: TGTGCCAGCACCGCGGGCATTTCTGGAAACACCATATATTTT
d_gene: TRBD2; abundance: -; j_gene: TRBJ2-2; v_gene: TRBV11-2; CDR3aa: CASSLRMEIAGENTGELFF; CDR3nt: TGTGCCAGCAGCTTAAGAATGGAAATAGCGGGGGAGAACACCGGGGAGCTGTTTTTT
d_gene: TRBD2; abundance: -; j_gene: TRBJ2-1; v_gene: TRBV27; CDR3aa: CASRGTSGNEQFF; CDR3nt: TGTGCCAGCAGGGGGACTAGCGGAAATGAGCAGTTCTTC
d_gene: -; abundance: few; j_gene: TRBJ1-5; v_gene: TRBV7-9; CDR3aa: CASSGGGYSNQPQHF; CDR3nt: TGTGCCAGCAGCGGCGGTGGGTATAGCAATCAGCCCCAGCATTTT
d_gene: TRBD1; abundance: -; j_gene: TRBJ2-2; v_gene: TRBV30; CDR3aa: CAHRQGSSSNTGELFF; CDR3nt: TGTGCCCACAGACAGGGGTCTAGCTCTAACACCGGGGAGCTGTTTTTT
d_gene: -; abundance: -; j_gene: TRBJ1-5; v_gene: TRBV29-1; CDR3aa: CSAAFVHSNQPQHF; CDR3nt: TGCAGCGCCGCTTTCGTTCATAGCAATCAGCCCCAGCACTTT
d_gene: -; abundance: few; j_gene: TRBJ2-4; v_gene: TRBV18; CDR3aa: CASSPQGVAKNIQYF; CDR3nt: TGTGCCAGCTCACCCCAGGGTGTAGCCAAAAACATTCAGTACTTC